The clone carrying this T cell receptor beta chain was recorded at least ten times. Its specificity is not known. TCRdb called the 5' RACE reads again in MiXCR, with one record for every CDR3 protein. The sample shows about 220,000 distinct CDR3 sequences, around 8.1% of them seen only once. This sample stems from a study of identical twins. Study observations and caveats: Its conclusions, products of cross-sectional statistical analysis, did not come from following the same donors. Within cord blood, abundant beta clonotypes carried fewer insertions, but memory repertoires showed no such trend. There is a chance that invariant MAIT and iNKT cells partially muddied zero-insertion analyses.

J was trimmed by 3 bases and V by 4 bases; bases with no gene match: 8. CDR3 length: 18 amino acids. In germline, CDR1 is MNHEY, CDR2 SVGAGI. This sample was also put to use in a study of yellow fever vaccine responses in identical twins.

The specimen sequenced was memory (CD45RO+) T cells sorted from blood. The source is a woman between 18 and 29 years old in good health. This chain uses TRBV6-5 with TRBJ1-6, with 11 bases fitting TRBD1. Written as DNA, the CDR3 is TGTGCCAGCAGTTTTACCGGGACAGGGGGATACTATAATTCACCCCTCCACTTT. It specifies CASSFTGTGGYYNSPLHF.